The clone carrying this T cell receptor beta chain is classed as medium-sized. The antigen is unknown. Patients underwent thyroid surgery, and none had received any treatment before it. V dropped 8 bases and J dropped 2; count of bases not matched to a gene: 2. Germline loops: CDR1 GTSNPN, CDR2 SVGIG (reference sequence). The CDR3 is made up of 12 amino acids. The data originate from a study of metastatic and nonmetastatic thyroid tumors. Study at large: Repertoires were compared across blood and tumor or nodule tissue from malignant and benign thyroid patients. Overall study results and limits: For both blood and tumor, malignant thyroid tumors reportedly showed significantly higher TCR beta diversity than benign nodules did.

Per the authors' pipeline: Researchers built a distant-metastasis classifier for papillary thyroid cancer that drew on CDR3 differences across clinicopathological groups. TCRdb re-called clones from the PCR reads using MiXCR. These V and J calls are TCRdb output, not the study's own analysis. The sample lists 15,000 to 20,000 clones; nearly 35% were seen once. The sample consisted of tumor tissue. V and J are TRBV30 and TRBJ2-7, with 11 positions matching TRBD1. The sequence came from a male donor with papillary thyroid cancer or a benign thyroid nodule (not recorded which). Some clones in this sample may be carry-over from other donors' samples. The CDR3 here is CAGTGGAYEQYF. For the CDR3, the DNA is TGTGCCGGGACAGGGGGTGCCTACGAGCAGTACTTC.